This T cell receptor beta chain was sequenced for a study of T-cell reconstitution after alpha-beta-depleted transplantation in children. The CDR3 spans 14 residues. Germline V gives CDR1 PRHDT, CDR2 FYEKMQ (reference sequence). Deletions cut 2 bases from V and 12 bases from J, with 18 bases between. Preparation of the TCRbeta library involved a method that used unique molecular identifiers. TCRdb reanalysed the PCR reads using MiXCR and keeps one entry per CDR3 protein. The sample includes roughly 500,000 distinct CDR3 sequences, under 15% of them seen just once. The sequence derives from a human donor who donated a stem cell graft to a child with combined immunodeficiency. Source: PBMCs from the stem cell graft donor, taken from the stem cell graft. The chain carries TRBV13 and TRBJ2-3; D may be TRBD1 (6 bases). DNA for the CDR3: TGTGCCAGCAGCTTAAGGACAGCACCAGTCCCCCAGTATTTT. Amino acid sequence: CASSLRTAPVPQYF.